Listed below are T cell receptor beta chains from one sample, sequenced in a study of T cells in Graves' hyperthyroidism and ophthalmopathy. TCRdb ran MiXCR on the multiplex PCR reads and lists one entry per CDR3 protein. The sample has around 760,000 distinct CDR3 sequences, about 35% seen once; the top ten hold more than 25%. The sample comprised blood. The receptors originated from a woman aged 40 to 50 with Graves' hyperthyroidism. CDR3s include the opening cysteine and the closing phenylalanine or tryptophan. The D gene is left open where the match is weak. A row's size may be missing; if present it is once, few, many or a size class.

J | size | V | D | CDR3 | DNA
TRBJ2-5 | NA | TRBV2 | NA | CASIKGGQETQYF | TGTGCCAGCATTAAGGGGGGACAAGAGACCCAGTACTTC
TRBJ2-7 | NA | TRBV6-5 | NA | CASSYRNSYEQYF | TGTGCCAGCAGTTACCGGAACTCCTACGAGCAGTACTTC
TRBJ1-1 | NA | TRBV20-1 | TRBD1 | CSARTGSKAFF | TGCAGTGCCAGGACAGGATCCAAAGCTTTCTTT
TRBJ1-1 | many | TRBV19 | NA | CATSRVPDTEAFF | TGTGCCACCTCGAGGGTGCCGGACACTGAAGCTTTCTTT
TRBJ2-5 | many | TRBV20-1 | TRBD2 | CSAGGLVGETQYF | TGCAGTGCGGGGGGACTAGTCGGGGAGACCCAGTACTTC
TRBJ2-7 | few | TRBV7-9 | TRBD1 | CATTTGWSYEQYF | TGTGCCACCACGACAGGGTGGAGCTACGAGCAGTACTTC
TRBJ1-1 | NA | TRBV10-2 | NA | CASRGHTEAFF | TGCGCCAGCAGGGGGCACACTGAAGCTTTCTTT
TRBJ1-6 | few | TRBV5-5 | NA | CASSLLSGANNSPLHF | TGTGCCAGCAGCTTGTTAAGCGGGGCTAACAATTCACCCCTCCACTTT
TRBJ1-6 | NA | TRBV7-2 | TRBD1 | CASSTGQGLALHF | TGTGCCAGCAGCACGGGACAGGGTTTAGCCCTCCACTTT
TRBJ1-5 | many | TRBV12-3/TRBV12-4 | TRBD1 | CASSFDRGNQPQHF | TGTGCCAGCAGCTTCGACAGGGGAAATCAGCCCCAGCATTTT
TRBJ2-5 | NA | TRBV6-5 | TRBD2 | CASSYPGLAGKETQYF | TGTGCCAGCAGTTACCCGGGACTAGCGGGGAAAGAGACCCAGTACTTC
TRBJ1-2 | NA | TRBV6-5 | NA | CAIVDTGRANYGYTF | TGTGCCATCGTCGACACAGGGAGAGCTAACTATGGCTACACCTTC
TRBJ1-1 | NA | TRBV28 | NA | CASRLPARTEAFF | TGTGCCAGCAGACTTCCGGCACGCACTGAAGCTTTCTTT
TRBJ1-2 | many | TRBV4-3 | NA | CASSQVVEYGYTF | TGCGCCAGCAGCCAAGTAGTGGAGTATGGCTACACCTTC
TRBJ2-7 | many | TRBV7-9 | NA | CASSSQGEEQYF | TGTGCCAGCAGCTCCCAGGGAGAAGAGCAGTACTTC
TRBJ2-7 | few | TRBV27 | TRBD2 | CASSARQLAGSEQYF | TGTGCCAGCAGTGCTAGGCAACTAGCGGGATCCGAGCAGTACTTC
TRBJ1-1 | NA | TRBV10-2 | NA | CASSQEGETLNTEAFF | TGTGCCAGCAGCCAAGAAGGCGAGACACTTAACACTGAAGCTTTCTTT